One sample yielded the 24 T cell receptor beta chains listed below, sequenced in a study of blood T cell repertoires in COVID-19. Assay used: immunoSEQ multiplex PCR; TCRdb lists only in-frame clones, some missing. The data show some 290,000 clones, around 90% seen once. The sequenced material came from peripheral blood. The receptors shown here come from a woman under 40 with COVID-19, enrolled during active disease.

Of note for this clone: This CDR3 is also generated by other DNA sequences in the sample. The gene calls are TRBV30 and TRBJ1-5; D may be TRBD1 (5 bases). This CDR3 is 12 amino acids long. Germline assignment: CDR1 GTSNPN and CDR2 SVGIG (reference sequence). Trimming left V 1 base short and J 4 bases short, with 5 bases between. Here the CDR3 DNA reads TGTGCCTGGAGTGGACAGAATCAGCCCCAGCATTTT. It codes for CAWSGQNQPQHF.

The chain joins TRBV28 to TRBJ2-3; 11 bases are a match to TRBD2. From germline, CDR1 is MDHEN and CDR2 SYDVKM. This CDR3 is built from 16 residues. V shed 5 bases, J shed 4 bases, and the junction held 8 bases outside the gene matches. As DNA, the CDR3 is TGTGCCAGCAGTATGACCGGGACTAGCGGATCAGATACGCAGTATTTT. This codes for CASSMTGTSGSDTQYF.

The chain is built from TRBV12-3 or TRBV12-4 and TRBJ1-1, with a weak D call TRBD1 (5 bases). The CDR3 runs to 13 residues. The V end lost 7 bases, the J end lost 2 bases, and 11 bases lay between the germline ends. CDR3 in amino acids: CASTATANTEAFF. The CDR3 nucleotides read TGTGCCAGCACCGCGACAGCAAACACTGAAGCTTTCTTT.

The chain has TRBV29-1 and TRBJ1-2; D is undetermined. V lost 6 bases and J 8 bases, leaving 13 bases between the germline ends. The CDR3 consists of 11 residues. Looked up from germline, CDR1 is SQVTM and CDR2 is ANQGSEA. The CDR3 region is CSVSRLEGYTF. For the CDR3, the DNA is TGCAGCGTATCCCGGCTGGAGGGCTACACCTTC.

This clone was picked up one time. The rearrangement joins TRBV29-1 to TRBJ1-2, with D unclear. Trimming cost V 6 bases and J 5 bases, with 22 bases left between them. In germline, CDR1 is SQVTM, CDR2 ANQGSEA. This CDR3 region has 15 residues. CDR3 protein: CSVRGDARGGYGYTF. The CDR3 DNA reads TGCAGCGTCCGAGGAGACGCACGTGGCGGTTATGGCTACACCTTC.

The chain carries TRBV28 and TRBJ2-2; 8 bases map to TRBD2. Germline loops: CDR1 MDHEN, CDR2 SYDVKM. V lost 7 bases to trimming and J lost 1 base; unmatched junction nucleotides: 2. This CDR3 is built from 14 residues. The CDR3 coding sequence is TGTGCCAGCACGGGAGGGCTGAACACCGGGGAGCTGTTTTTT. Residues: CASTGGLNTGELFF.

The chain is built from TRBV3-1 (or the pseudogene TRBV3-2) and TRBJ2-1, with 7 bases lining up with TRBD2. CDR1 is LGHDT, CDR2 YNNKEL, per germline (reference sequence). J lost 13 bases, V lost 1 base, and 25 bases had no gene match. This CDR3 contains 19 residues. CDR3 bases: TGTGCCAGCAGCCAAGGGGCCCCTCGTTGGGGTCGAACGGGAGGCGATCAGTTCTTC. Translating gives CASSQGAPRWGRTGGDQFF.

V gene TRBV29-1 combines with J gene TRBJ2-2; 9 bases agree with TRBD2. Germline-derived CDR1 and CDR2 are SQVTM and ANQGSEA. The CDR3 spans 15 residues. V shed 1 base and J 0 bases; nucleotides not matched to a gene: 0. In DNA, the CDR3 is TGCAGCGTTGAAGGACTAGCGGCGAACACCGGGGAGCTGTTTTTT. As protein: CSVEGLAANTGELFF.

The rearrangement links TRBV5-6 to TRBJ1-2; no reliable D call. The CDR3 extends over 13 amino acids. V was clipped by 0 bases and J by 2 bases, with 5 bases between them. Germline V gene lookup returns CDR1 SGHDT and CDR2 YYEEEE. This chain's CDR3 is CASSLGGNYGYTF. The CDR3 DNA is TGTGCCAGCAGCTTGGGCGGGAACTATGGCTACACCTTC.

The chain has TRBV12-5 and TRBJ2-5, with 9 bases lining up with TRBD1. This CDR3 comprises 15 residues. CDR1 and CDR2 from the germline V gene are LGHNT and FRNRAP. Unmatched junction bases numbered 4, after V lost 4 bases and J lost 1 base. Here the CDR3 reads CASGSGQGFQETQYF. The CDR3 DNA follows: TGTGCTAGTGGTTCGGGACAGGGTTTCCAAGAGACCCAGTACTTC.

CDR3: CASSLRQDNEKLFF. The DNA for the CDR3 is TGTGCCAGCAGCTTACGGCAGGATAATGAAAAACTGTTTTTT. J is TRBJ1-4 and V is TRBV7-9; D is unresolved. Germline V gene sequence: CDR1 SEHNR, CDR2 FQNEAQ (reference sequence). V lost 2 bases to trimming and J lost 4 bases, with 8 bases between them. The CDR3 loop spans 14 amino acids.

The J gene is TRBJ1-2, the V gene TRBV27; the D is unclear. CDR1 and CDR2 from the germline V gene are MNHEY and SMNVEV (reference sequence). Trimming took 3 bases from V and 8 from J, leaving 16 bases between them. This CDR3 is 14 amino acids long. The DNA of the CDR3 is TGTGCCAGCAGTTTGTCACCCTCAGCGGGCGGCTACACCTTC. Translated, it gives CASSLSPSAGGYTF.

The rearrangement uses TRBV2 and TRBJ2-3; 9 nucleotides align to TRBD2. The junction had 12 bases not matched to a gene; V was cut back by 6 bases and J by 5 bases. Germline CDR1 and CDR2: SNHLY and FYNNEI. CDR3 size: 16 residues. CDR3 amino acids: CASRPGGRADLDTQYF. The CDR3 DNA reads TGTGCCAGCAGGCCGGGCGGGAGGGCCGATTTAGATACGCAGTATTTT.

This clone was counted a single time. Here the CDR3 reads CASSPGTSGYNEQFF. The CDR3 nucleotides read TGCGCCAGCAGCCCGGGGACTAGCGGCTACAATGAGCAGTTCTTC. The chain recombines TRBV5-1 with TRBJ2-1; 11 bases fit TRBD2. The CDR3 sequence is 15 residues long. V shed 4 bases and J 3 bases; nucleotides not matched to a gene: 3. The germline V gene encodes CDR1 SGHRS and CDR2 YFSETQ.

This clone came up a few times. The chain couples TRBV3-1 (or the pseudogene TRBV3-2) to TRBJ2-1; D gene unclear. V dropped 0 bases and J dropped 5 bases, with 8 bases sitting between them. Germline CDR1 and CDR2: LGHDT and YNNKEL (reference sequence). The CDR3 extends over 14 amino acids. CDR3 sequence: CASSQDPRDNEQFF. The CDR3 region has the DNA TGTGCCAGCAGCCAAGATCCCCGAGACAATGAGCAGTTCTTC.

The chain is built from TRBV4-1 and TRBJ2-6, with D maybe TRBD1 (5 bases). The CDR3 is made up of 17 amino acids. The V end was cut by 4 bases, the J end by 0 bases, with 13 bases between. Germline loops: CDR1 MGHRA, CDR2 YSYEKL. CDR3 DNA: TGCGCCAGCAGCCCGGCCCCTACAGGCTCTGGGGCCAACGTCCTGACTTTC. As protein: CASSPAPTGSGANVLTF.

This chain joins TRBV7-3 and TRBJ2-2, with a possible D match to TRBD1 (6 bases). The CDR3 totals 16 residues. The V and J ends lost 1 base and 0 bases respectively, with 9 bases between them. The germline V gene encodes CDR1 SGHTA and CDR2 FQGTGA. CDR3 sequence (DNA): TGTGCCAGCAGCTTAAGCCCAGGGGCGAACACCGGGGAGCTGTTTTTT. It yields the protein CASSLSPGANTGELFF.

This CDR3 is CASSEQGQGSSEQFF. CDR3 sequence (DNA): TGTGCCAGCAGTGAGCAGGGACAGGGCTCATCCGAGCAGTTCTTC. The chain combines TRBV6-4 with TRBJ2-1; 9 nucleotides line up with TRBD1. The CDR3 extends over 15 amino acids. In germline, CDR1 is MRHNA, CDR2 SNTAGT. V lost 3 bases, J lost 10 bases, and 10 bases stayed unmatched.

The V call is TRBV7-7, the J call TRBJ2-5, with 11 bases that match TRBD1. Germline V gene data show CDR1 as SSHAT and CDR2 as FNYEAQ (reference sequence). The CDR3 runs to 15 residues. The junction had 6 bases not matched to a gene; V was cut back by 5 bases and J by 4 bases. The CDR3 DNA reads as TGTGCCAGCAGCCCCGGGACAGGGGGAGGAGAGACCCAGTACTTC. Translating gives CASSPGTGGGETQYF.

The chain recombines TRBV29-1 with TRBJ2-5; D is ambiguous. The CDR3 extends over 13 amino acids. Germline lookup yields CDR1 SQVTM and CDR2 ANQGSEA. Trimming removed 3 bases at V and 2 bases at J, with 10 bases between. CDR3: CSVDAGQQETQYF. DNA of the CDR3: TGCAGCGTTGATGCTGGCCAGCAAGAGACCCAGTACTTC.

J is TRBJ2-1 and V is TRBV4-2, with D tentatively TRBD2 (6 bases). CDR1 and CDR2 from the germline V gene are LGHNA and YNFKEQ. The CDR3 covers 17 residues. V lost 2 bases and J 4 bases, leaving 18 bases between the germline ends. The CDR3 is CASSQRLAAGRYNEQFF. For the CDR3, the DNA is TGTGCCAGCAGCCAACGCCTGGCGGCGGGACGATACAATGAGCAGTTCTTC.

There are a few counts of this clone. The chain has TRBV28 and TRBJ1-1, with TRBD1 matching over 7 bases. CDR3 length: 11 amino acids. The germline gives CDR1 MDHEN, CDR2 SYDVKM. V shed 11 bases and J 8 bases; nucleotides not matched to a gene: 8. The CDR3 nucleotides read TGTGCCGTAGACAGGGAAAGAGAAGCTTTCTTT. Translating gives CAVDREREAFF.

The chain links TRBV7-9 to TRBJ2-1; 14 bases match TRBD2. The CDR3 spans 16 residues. The J segment lost 4 bases and the V segment lost 4 bases, leaving 3 bases of the junction unmatched. Germline CDR1 and CDR2: SEHNR and FQNEAQ (reference sequence). This CDR3 is CASSYGTSGGYNEQFF. The DNA for the CDR3 is TGTGCCAGCAGCTATGGGACTAGCGGGGGTTACAATGAGCAGTTCTTC. Variable domain in full (rest from reference TRBV7-9 and TRBJ2-1): DTGVSQNPRHKITKRGQNVTFRCDPISEHNRLYWYRQTLGQGPEFLTYFQNEAQLEKSRLLSDRFSAERPKGSFSTLEIQRTEQGDSAMYLCASSYGTSGGYNEQFFGPGTRLTVL.

The rearrangement links TRBV4-1 to TRBJ2-7; 10 nucleotides match TRBD2. The germline gives CDR1 MGHRA, CDR2 YSYEKL. The CDR3 length is 17 residues. The V segment lost 4 bases and the J segment 4 bases; nucleotides outside the gene matches: 13. The CDR3 sequence: CASSPILASGSLYEQYF. The CDR3 region has the DNA TGCGCCAGCAGCCCGATTTTGGCTAGCGGGAGTTTGTACGAGCAGTACTTC.